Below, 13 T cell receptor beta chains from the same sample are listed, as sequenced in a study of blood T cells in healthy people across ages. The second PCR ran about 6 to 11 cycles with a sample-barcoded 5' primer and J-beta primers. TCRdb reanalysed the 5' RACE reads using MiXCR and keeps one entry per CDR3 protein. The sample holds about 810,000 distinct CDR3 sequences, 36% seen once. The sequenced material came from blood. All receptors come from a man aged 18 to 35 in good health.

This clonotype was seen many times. As DNA, the CDR3 is TGTGCCAGCAGTTACTCTTCGGGACAGGGGATGAACAACGAGCAGTACTTC. Translating gives CASSYSSGQGMNNEQYF. This sequence joins TRBV6-2 or TRBV6-3 and TRBJ2-7; 10 bases fit TRBD1. J was trimmed by 5 bases and V by 0 bases; bases with no gene match: 10. The germline V gene encodes CDR1 MNHEY and CDR2 SVGEGT. CDR3 length: 17 amino acids.

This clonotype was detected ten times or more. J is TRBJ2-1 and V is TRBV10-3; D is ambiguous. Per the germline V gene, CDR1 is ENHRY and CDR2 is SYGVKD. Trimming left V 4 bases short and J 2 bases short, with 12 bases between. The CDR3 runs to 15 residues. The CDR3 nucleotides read TGTGCCATCAGTGTAAAAGCGCCCACCTACAATGAGCAGTTCTTC. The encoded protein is CAISVKAPTYNEQFF.

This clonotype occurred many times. The CDR3 DNA is TGTGCTAGTGGTTTGGTACCTGAGCGGTCCTACGAGCAGTACTTC. This translates into CASGLVPERSYEQYF. This sequence joins TRBV12-5 and TRBJ2-7; possibly TRBD2 for D (5 bases). V was trimmed by 0 bases and J by 1 base, leaving 10 bases between them. The germline V gene encodes CDR1 LGHNT and CDR2 FRNRAP. The CDR3 spans 15 residues.

CDR3 sequence: CASSPGGTQGYTF. The CDR3 nucleotides read TGTGCCAGCAGCCCAGGAGGGACTCAAGGCTACACCTTC. The chain uses TRBV11-2 and TRBJ1-2, with D tentatively TRBD1 (5 bases). Between the trimmed V and J ends, which lost 5 bases and 8 bases, there was a span of 15 bases. This CDR3 has 13 amino acids. CDR1 SGHAT and CDR2 FQNNGV come from the germline V gene.

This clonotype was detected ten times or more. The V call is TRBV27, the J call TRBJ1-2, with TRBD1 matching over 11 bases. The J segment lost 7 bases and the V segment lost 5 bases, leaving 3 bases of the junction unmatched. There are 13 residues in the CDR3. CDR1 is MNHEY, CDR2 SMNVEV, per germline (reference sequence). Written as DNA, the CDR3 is TGTGCCAGCAGTCCCGGGACAGGGGGTGGCTACACCTTC. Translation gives CASSPGTGGGYTF.

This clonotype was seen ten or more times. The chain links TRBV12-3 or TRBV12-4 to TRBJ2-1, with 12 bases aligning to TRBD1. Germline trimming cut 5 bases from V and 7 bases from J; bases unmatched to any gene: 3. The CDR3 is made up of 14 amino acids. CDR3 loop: CASSGGQGANEQFF. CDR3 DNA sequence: TGTGCCAGCAGTGGGGGACAGGGGGCTAATGAGCAGTTCTTC.

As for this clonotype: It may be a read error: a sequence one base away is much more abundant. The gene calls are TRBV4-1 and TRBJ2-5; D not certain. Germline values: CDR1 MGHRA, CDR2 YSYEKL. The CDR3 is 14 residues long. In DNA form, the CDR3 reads TGCGCCAGCAACCAATTAGAGCTTCAAGAGACCCAGTACTTC. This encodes CASNQLELQETQYF.

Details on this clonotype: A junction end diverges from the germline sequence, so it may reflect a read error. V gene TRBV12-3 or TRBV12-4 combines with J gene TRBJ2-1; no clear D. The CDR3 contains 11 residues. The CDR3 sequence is CVSSLGGEQFF. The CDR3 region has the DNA TGTGTCAGCAGTTTAGGTGGTGAGCAGTTCTTC.

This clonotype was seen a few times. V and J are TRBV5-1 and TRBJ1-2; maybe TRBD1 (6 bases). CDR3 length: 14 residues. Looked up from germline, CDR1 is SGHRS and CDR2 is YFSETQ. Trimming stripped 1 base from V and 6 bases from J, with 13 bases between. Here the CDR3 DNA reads TGCGCCAGCAGCTTGTTAGGGGGGGAGAATGGCTACACCTTC. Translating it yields CASSLLGGENGYTF.

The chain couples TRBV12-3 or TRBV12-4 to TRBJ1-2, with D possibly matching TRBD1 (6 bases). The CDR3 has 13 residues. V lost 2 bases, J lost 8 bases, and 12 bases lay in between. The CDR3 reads CASSLWVGGGYTF. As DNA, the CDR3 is TGTGCCAGCAGTTTATGGGTGGGGGGCGGCTACACCTTC.

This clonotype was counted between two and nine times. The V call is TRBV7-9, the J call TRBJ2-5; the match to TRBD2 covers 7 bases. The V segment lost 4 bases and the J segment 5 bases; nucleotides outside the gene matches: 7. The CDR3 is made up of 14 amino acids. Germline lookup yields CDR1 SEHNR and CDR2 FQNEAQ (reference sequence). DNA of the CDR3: TGTGCCAGCAGCTCTCGACTAGCTCGCGAGACCCAGTACTTC. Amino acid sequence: CASSSRLARETQYF.

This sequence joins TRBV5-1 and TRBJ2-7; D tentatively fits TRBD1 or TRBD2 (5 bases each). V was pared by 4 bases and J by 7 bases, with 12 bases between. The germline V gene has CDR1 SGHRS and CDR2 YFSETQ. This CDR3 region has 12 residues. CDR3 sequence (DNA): TGCGCCAGCAGCCCGGGACCGAGGGAGCAGTACTTC. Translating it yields CASSPGPREQYF.

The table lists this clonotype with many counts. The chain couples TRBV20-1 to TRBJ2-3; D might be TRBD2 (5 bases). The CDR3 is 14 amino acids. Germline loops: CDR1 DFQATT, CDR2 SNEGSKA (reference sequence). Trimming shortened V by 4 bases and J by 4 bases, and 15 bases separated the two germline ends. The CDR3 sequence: CSAILGRLADTQYF. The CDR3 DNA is TGCAGTGCTATACTAGGCCGCCTGGCAGATACGCAGTATTTT.